This TCR beta chain was documented in a study of cytomegalovirus exposure and HLA in healthy donors. Trimming cost V 10 bases and J 0 bases; bases outside gene matches: 2. CDR3 length: 12 amino acids. The germline V gene encodes CDR1 ENHRY and CDR2 SYGVKD. With 60 Vbeta and 13 Jbeta primers, the PCR was carried out. Using immunoSEQ multiplex PCR, the repertoire was profiled, and TCRdb retains in-frame clones only, with some absent. The sample contains around 160,000 clones, roughly 77% of which appear only once. The sequenced sample consisted of PBMCs. This chain connects TRBV10-3 to TRBJ2-7, with 8 bases identical to TRBD2. This TCR was sampled from a woman aged 40 to 50 in good health and CMV-seropositive. CDR3 in amino acids: CATGGGSYEQYF. DNA for the CDR3: TGTGCCACCGGGGGGGGCTCCTACGAGCAGTACTTC.